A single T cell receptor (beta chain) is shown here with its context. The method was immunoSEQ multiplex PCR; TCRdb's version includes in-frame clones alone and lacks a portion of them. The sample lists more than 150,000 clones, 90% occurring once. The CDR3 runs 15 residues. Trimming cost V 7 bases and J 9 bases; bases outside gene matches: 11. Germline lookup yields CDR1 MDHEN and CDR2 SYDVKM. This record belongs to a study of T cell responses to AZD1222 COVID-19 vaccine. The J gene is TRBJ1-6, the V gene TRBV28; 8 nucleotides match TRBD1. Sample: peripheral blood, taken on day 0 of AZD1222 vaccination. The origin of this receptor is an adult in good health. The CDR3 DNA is TGTGCCAGCAACCTCCTCGGGACAGGAGGTTCACCCCTCCACTTT. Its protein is CASNLLGTGGSPLHF.